This T cell receptor (beta chain) was identified during a study of blood T cells in healthy people across ages. A second PCR, run for about 7 to 11 cycles, used a sample-barcoded 5' primer plus a J-beta primer mix. The template-switch adaptor, which had 12 random nucleotides, put a tag on each cDNA molecule. TCRdb independently ran MiXCR on the 5' RACE reads; one entry per CDR3 protein. The sample carries fewer than 800,000 distinct CDR3 sequences, around 25% recorded once. CDR3 length equals 17 residues. CDR1 is MDHEN, CDR2 SYDVKM, per germline. Trimming took 5 bases from V and 2 from J, leaving 21 bases between them. This clonotype was counted between two and nine times. These data are also associated with another study on T cells of mothers and their children.

The origin of this receptor is a boy younger than 18 in good health. Input material: blood. This rearrangement joins TRBV28 to TRBJ1-2; unclear D gene. DNA for the CDR3: TGTGCCAGCAGTCCCCCTCACCCCTCGGTCGGGAACTATGGCTACACCTTC. As protein: CASSPPHPSVGNYGYTF.